This is a list of T cell receptor beta chains from one sample in a study of PD-1 blockade in mismatch repair-deficient tumors. Only in-frame clones appear in the TCRdb table, and some are missing; sequencing was by immunoSEQ multiplex PCR. The sample carries under 95,000 clones, more than 80% recorded once. The sample consisted of peripheral blood, taken 44 weeks after starting pembrolizumab. These TCRs come from an adult with mismatch repair-deficient cancer. CDR3s include the opening cysteine and the closing phenylalanine or tryptophan. Each record gives: D gene, V gene, clone size, J gene, CDR3 protein, CDR3 DNA. The D gene is left open where the match is weak. Some rows mark clone size as missing; the rest say once, few, many or name a class of expanded clone.

-	TRBV12-5	-	TRBJ2-7	CASGPDRLSYEQYF	TGTGCTAGTGGCCCCGACAGACTTTCCTACGAGCAGTACTTC
TRBD2	TRBV2	once	TRBJ2-1	CASSDIAGARDEQFF	TGTGCCAGCAGTGATATCGCGGGAGCTCGCGATGAGCAGTTCTTC
TRBD2	TRBV7-2	few	TRBJ2-2	CASSLRRGRTAGELFF	TGTGCCAGCAGCTTACGTCGCGGGAGAACGGCCGGGGAGCTGTTTTTT
-	TRBV19	-	TRBJ1-5	CASSILPRDGRTYSNQPQHF	TGTGCCAGTAGTATTCTACCCCGGGACGGAAGAACCTATAGCAATCAGCCCCAGCATTTT
-	TRBV6-1	-	TRBJ2-5	CASSLRGIGETQYF	TGTGCCAGTAGTCTTCGGGGGATCGGAGAGACCCAGTACTTC
TRBD2	TRBV29-1	-	TRBJ2-5	CSVVSGVRPQETQYF	TGCAGCGTTGTAAGCGGGGTAAGACCCCAAGAGACCCAGTACTTC
-	TRBV5-1	-	TRBJ1-1	CASSLRTENTEAFF	TGCGCCAGCAGCTTGAGGACTGAGAACACTGAAGCTTTCTTT
-	TRBV6-5	once	TRBJ2-3	CASLVADTQYF	TGTGCCAGCCTGGTAGCAGATACGCAGTATTTT
TRBD1	TRBV4-1	-	TRBJ1-2	CASSQRQGADYGYTF	TGCGCCAGCAGCCAAAGACAGGGGGCGGACTATGGCTACACCTTC
-	TRBV19	-	TRBJ2-1	CASKGGRVTYNEQFF	TGTGCCAGTAAGGGGGGCAGAGTTACCTACAATGAGCAGTTCTTC
TRBD2	TRBV7-9	-	TRBJ2-1	CASSITGLEVYNEQFF	TGTGCCAGCAGCATAACCGGACTAGAAGTATACAATGAGCAGTTCTTC
TRBD2	TRBV30	-	TRBJ2-1	CACLAGAEQFF	TGTGCCTGCTTAGCGGGGGCGGAGCAGTTCTTC
-	TRBV28	-	TRBJ1-2	CASSPSWADNYGYTF	TGTGCCAGCAGTCCCTCCTGGGCAGACAACTATGGCTACACCTTC
TRBD2	TRBV7-8	-	TRBJ2-1	CASSYPNGRANNEQFF	TGTGCCAGCAGCTACCCAAACGGGAGGGCTAATAATGAGCAGTTCTTC
TRBD1	TRBV6-5	-	TRBJ2-7	CASGDRAYEQYF	TGTGCCAGTGGGGACAGGGCCTACGAGCAGTACTTC
-	TRBV19	-	TRBJ2-3	CASSIGSSRLTDTQYF	TGTGCCAGTAGTATTGGTTCGAGCAGGCTCACAGATACGCAGTATTTT
TRBD2	TRBV2	-	TRBJ2-3	CASSGGSGLAGRTQYF	TGTGCCAGCAGTGGAGGGTCGGGACTAGCGGGCCGTACGCAGTATTTT
TRBD2	TRBV7-8	-	TRBJ2-1	CASSLAALAGGLSYNEQFF	TGTGCCAGCAGCTTAGCGGCACTAGCGGGGGGGCTCTCCTACAATGAGCAGTTCTTC
TRBD1	TRBV27	-	TRBJ1-1	CASSADRGYSSVNTEAFF	TGTGCCAGCAGTGCGGACAGGGGATACAGTTCGGTGAACACTGAAGCTTTCTTT
TRBD1	TRBV6-5	once	TRBJ1-2	CASSYSGTGEGYTF	TGTGCCAGCAGTTACTCCGGGACAGGGGAAGGCTACACCTTC
TRBD2	TRBV6-5	-	TRBJ2-5	CASSYPGGEPETQYF	TGTGCCAGCAGTTACCCGGGAGGGGAGCCGGAGACCCAGTACTTC
TRBD2	TRBV4-1	-	TRBJ2-3	CASSQKTSGSDFVDTQYF	TGCGCCAGCAGCCAGAAGACTAGCGGGTCCGATTTTGTGGATACGCAGTATTTT
-	TRBV2	-	TRBJ2-1	CASSEWGVTYNEQFF	TGTGCCAGCAGTGAATGGGGGGTCACCTACAATGAGCAGTTCTTC
-	TRBV27	-	TRBJ1-5	CASSLSGGLSNQPQHF	TGTGCCAGCAGCCTATCGGGAGGGTTAAGCAATCAGCCCCAGCATTTT
-	TRBV29-1	few	TRBJ1-1	CSGENTEAFF	TGCAGCGGAGAGAACACTGAAGCTTTCTTT
-	TRBV19	-	TRBJ2-6	CASTAQGSGANVLTF	TGTGCCAGTACGGCCCAAGGCTCTGGGGCCAACGTCCTGACTTTC
-	TRBV6-6	-	TRBJ1-5	CASSYSSVSSNQPQHF	TGTGCCAGCAGTTACTCGAGCGTCTCTAGCAATCAGCCCCAGCATTTT
TRBD1	TRBV15	-	TRBJ1-4	CATSRVAGGGEKLFF	TGTGCCACCAGCAGAGTGGCAGGGGGAGGCGAAAAACTGTTTTTT
-	TRBV7-9	-	TRBJ1-4	CASSSTVATTNEKLFF	TGTGCCAGCAGCTCGACGGTGGCCACAACTAATGAAAAACTGTTTTTT
-	TRBV9	-	TRBJ2-3	CASSAPRGRSATDTQYF	TGTGCCAGCAGCGCCCCCAGAGGCCGCTCCGCCACAGATACGCAGTATTTT
TRBD1	TRBV14	-	TRBJ1-2	CASSRGQGYVYGYTF	TGTGCCAGCAGCCGGGGACAGGGGTACGTCTATGGCTACACCTTC
-	TRBV9	-	TRBJ1-2	CASSVDDYGYTF	TGTGCCAGCAGCGTAGACGACTATGGCTACACCTTC
-	TRBV30	-	TRBJ2-3	CAWITLTGPYTDTQYF	TGTGCCTGGATTACCCTGACAGGCCCTTACACAGATACGCAGTATTTT
-	TRBV10-3	-	TRBJ2-7	CAISAGSYEQYF	TGTGCCATCTCTGCAGGGTCCTACGAGCAGTACTTC
-	TRBV7-2	-	TRBJ1-3	CASSLAPGNTIYF	TGTGCCAGCAGCTTAGCGCCTGGAAACACCATATATTTT
-	TRBV29-1	few	TRBJ1-2	CSTNRDSYGYTF	TGCAGCACAAACAGAGATTCCTATGGCTACACCTTC
TRBD1	TRBV6-6	once	TRBJ1-2	CASSPGQFYGYTF	TGTGCCAGCAGCCCGGGACAGTTCTATGGCTACACCTTC
-	TRBV7-6	once	TRBJ1-3	CASSLRTASSGNTIYF	TGTGCCAGCAGCTTACGAACCGCCAGCTCTGGAAACACCATATATTTT